The 21 T cell receptor beta chains below all came from one sample that was sequenced in a study of molecular identifiers for immune sequencing clone quantification. TCRdb used MiXCR to reprocess the PCR reads, holding one entry per CDR3 protein. The sample lists approximately 500,000 distinct CDR3 sequences, around 23% occurring once. The source material was naive CD8+ T cells from blood, with Jurkat cell RNA spiked in. Subset indicated: FACS-sorted CD8+CD4-CCR7+CD45RA+ naive T cells. Receptors were obtained from a human donor in good health. Some libraries in this study had Jurkat cell RNA spiked in.

The chain combines TRBV19 with TRBJ2-2; D unclear. The CDR3 sequence is 13 residues long. Germline V lookup: CDR1 LNHDA, CDR2 SQIVND (reference sequence). Trimming took 8 bases from V and 5 from J, leaving 12 bases between them. The CDR3 coding sequence is TGTGCCAGTGGCATAGGAAATACCGGGGAGCTGTTTTTT. Its protein is CASGIGNTGELFF. The complete variable domain, with remaining parts taken from reference TRBV19 and TRBJ2-2, reads DGGITQSPKYLFRKEGQNVTLSCEQNLNHDAMYWYRQDPGQGLRLIYYSQIVNDFQKGDIAEGYSVSREKKESFPLTVTSAQKNPTAFYLCASGIGNTGELFFGEGSRLTVL.

The chain carries TRBV7-6 and TRBJ2-5, with 13 positions matching TRBD2. The CDR3 runs 15 residues. The V gene end was trimmed by 5 bases and the J gene end by 6 bases; junction bases not matched to a gene: 6. Germline V gene sequence: CDR1 SGHVS, CDR2 FNYEAQ. In nucleotides, the CDR3 is TGTGCCAGCAGCAAACTAGCGGGGGGGCCGCAGACCCAGTACTTC. It encodes CASSKLAGGPQTQYF. Complete variable domain (other parts from reference TRBV7-6 and TRBJ2-5): GAGVSQSPRYKVTKRGQDVALRCDPISGHVSLYWYRQALGQGPEFLTYFNYEAQQDKSGLPNDRFSAERPEGSISTLTIQRTEQRDSAMYRCASSKLAGGPQTQYFGPGTRLLVL.

The chain links TRBV29-1 to TRBJ2-1; a possible D gene is TRBD2 (6 bases). Germline V gives CDR1 SQVTM, CDR2 ANQGSEA. CDR3 length: 13 amino acids. V gave up 7 bases and J gave up 6 bases, with 16 bases separating them. The CDR3 nucleotides read TGCAGCGACATCCGGGGGTCGGGCAATGAGCAGTTCTTC. Protein product: CSDIRGSGNEQFF.

The table lists this clonotype with a few counts. The chain couples TRBV11-2 to TRBJ2-5, with 9 bases aligning to TRBD2. V gave up 5 bases and J gave up 0 bases; unmatched junction bases: 13. Germline V gene data show CDR1 as SGHAT and CDR2 as FQNNGV. This CDR3 region has 18 residues. CDR3 DNA sequence: TGTGCCAGCAGCCCCGGGCAGAGCGGGAGGTTGTACCAAGAGACCCAGTACTTC. This translates into CASSPGQSGRLYQETQYF.

This clonotype was detected only a few times. The chain joins TRBV7-9 to TRBJ2-2; TRBD2 matches at 11 bases. The junction had 10 bases not matched to a gene; V was cut back by 7 bases and J by 0 bases. Germline V CDR1 and CDR2: SEHNR, FQNEAQ (reference sequence). The CDR3 covers 18 residues. Here the CDR3 DNA reads TGTGCCAGCAACGTCGGGACTAGCGGCCCCACGAACACCGGGGAGCTGTTTTTT. This sequence encodes CASNVGTSGPTNTGELFF.

This chain uses TRBV6-2 or TRBV6-3 with TRBJ2-2; D gene uncertain. Deletions cut 0 bases from V and 6 bases from J, with 8 bases between. Germline CDR1 is MNHEY and CDR2 is SVGEGT. The CDR3 runs to 14 residues. The CDR3: CASSYSASAGELFF. The CDR3 nucleotides read TGTGCCAGCAGTTACTCGGCCTCTGCCGGGGAGCTGTTTTTT.

This chain joins TRBV3-1 and TRBJ2-5; 12 positions agree with TRBD2. V dropped 4 bases and J dropped 4; count of bases not matched to a gene: 7. There are 16 residues in the CDR3. Germline lookup yields CDR1 LGHDT and CDR2 YNNKEL (reference sequence). CDR3 loop: CASSRRTSGDLETQYF. CDR3 bases: TGTGCCAGCAGCCGTCGGACTAGCGGGGACCTAGAGACCCAGTACTTC.

Of note for this clonotype: A much larger clone lies one base from this, so it may be a read error. CDR3 in amino acids: CASSLALAGRETQYF. The DNA of the CDR3 is TGTGCCAGCAGCTTAGCTCTCGCGGGCCGGGAGACCCAGTACTTC. This sequence joins TRBV7-2 and TRBJ2-5; a possible D gene is TRBD2 (5 bases). The CDR3 has 15 residues. V gave up 0 bases and J gave up 5 bases, with 13 bases separating them. Germline V CDR1 and CDR2: SGHTA, FQGNSA.

V usage is TRBV14 and J usage is TRBJ2-3; TRBD1 is a possible D gene (5 bases). The CDR3 consists of 16 residues. The germline gives CDR1 SGHDN, CDR2 FVKESK. V gave up 0 bases and J gave up 4 bases, with 14 bases separating them. The CDR3 is CASSQEGPHLADTQYF. CDR3 bases: TGTGCCAGCAGCCAAGAGGGGCCCCACCTTGCAGATACGCAGTATTTT.

This clonotype was seen repeatedly, ten times or more. This chain connects TRBV5-1 to TRBJ2-7; D is unclear. This CDR3 is built from 14 residues. The germline CDR1 and CDR2 sequences are SGHRS and YFSETQ. Trimming cost V 2 bases and J 1 base, with 10 bases left between them. The CDR3 DNA reads as TGCGCCAGCAGCTTCGAGACCCTATCCTACGAGCAGTACTTC. Amino acids: CASSFETLSYEQYF.

The rearrangement joins TRBV19 to TRBJ1-1; tentatively, D is TRBD1 (6 bases). V lost 3 bases, J lost 1 base, and 12 bases lay in between. This CDR3 has 15 residues. Per the germline V gene, CDR1 is LNHDA and CDR2 is SQIVND (reference sequence). CDR3 DNA sequence: TGTGCCAGTAGTATCGCCGGGACACAGAACACTGAAGCTTTCTTT. This gives the protein CASSIAGTQNTEAFF. Looking up the rest from reference TRBV19 and TRBJ1-1 gives the full variable domain: DGGITQSPKYLFRKEGQNVTLSCEQNLNHDAMYWYRQDPGQGLRLIYYSQIVNDFQKGDIAEGYSVSREKKESFPLTVTSAQKNPTAFYLCASSIAGTQNTEAFFGQGTRLTVV.

On this clonotype: Relative to the germline gene, one junction end is altered; a read error may explain this. This sequence joins TRBV6-5 and TRBJ2-3; 15 bases match TRBD2. The CDR3 sequence is 17 residues long. Germline CDR1 and CDR2: MNHEY and SVGAGI. The CDR3 DNA reads as TGTGCCAGCAGCCGGACTAGCGGGGGGGCCCGCACAGCTACGCAGTATTTT. Its translation is CASSRTSGGARTATQYF.

Only one count was recorded for this clonotype. This chain joins TRBV6-5 and TRBJ2-7; D gene uncertain. This CDR3 has 13 amino acids. Germline V CDR1 and CDR2: MNHEY, SVGAGI. Trimming left V 5 bases short and J 6 bases short, with 14 bases between. The CDR3 bases are TGTGCCAGCAGTCCGAAACTACTCGGCGAGCAGTACTTC. Residues: CASSPKLLGEQYF.

This clonotype was found many times. The V gene is TRBV28, the J gene TRBJ2-1; TRBD2 agrees at 9 bases. Germline V lookup: CDR1 MDHEN, CDR2 SYDVKM. CDR3 length: 15 residues. Germline trimming cut 1 base from V and 10 bases from J; bases unmatched to any gene: 8. CDR3 amino acids: CASSLYAGGPPEQFF. The CDR3 DNA sequence: TGTGCCAGCAGTTTATATGCGGGAGGGCCACCGGAGCAGTTCTTC.

The chain is built from TRBV10-3 and TRBJ2-7; D may match TRBD1 or TRBD2 (6 bases each). The V end lost 2 bases, the J end lost 3 bases, and 8 bases lay between the germline ends. The CDR3 length is 13 residues. In germline, CDR1 is ENHRY, CDR2 SYGVKD. Written as DNA, the CDR3 is TGTGCCATCAGTGAGGGAGGGGGCTACGAGCAGTACTTC. It codes for CAISEGGGYEQYF.

This clonotype was seen only a few times. The chain is built from TRBV7-8 and TRBJ2-6; either TRBD1 or TRBD2 may supply D (5 bases each). CDR1 is SGHVS and CDR2 is FQNEAQ in the germline V gene. Trimming took off 9 bases at V and 1 base at J, with 13 bases between the two ends. CDR3 length: 15 residues. The CDR3 DNA reads as TGTGCCAGTACGCAGGGAGTGTCTGGGGCCAACGTCCTGACTTTC. Residues: CASTQGVSGANVLTF.

Points on this clonotype: A read error may explain this, as a much larger clone is one base away. V and J are TRBV19 and TRBJ1-1; D gene ambiguous. V dropped 5 bases and J dropped 3 bases, with 10 bases sitting between them. Germline V lookup: CDR1 LNHDA, CDR2 SQIVND (reference sequence). CDR3 length: 13 amino acids. CDR3 loop: CASSHGLDTEAFF. The CDR3 nucleotides are TGTGCCAGTAGTCATGGGTTGGACACTGAAGCTTTCTTT.

This clonotype was detected only a few times. The chain joins TRBV6-5 to TRBJ2-1; D remains ambiguous. Germline CDR1 reads MNHEY; CDR2 reads SVGAGI. Deletions cut 5 bases from V and 1 base from J, with 9 bases between. This CDR3 contains 14 residues. CDR3 nucleotides: TGTGCCAGCAGTAGGCTCGTGTCCTACAATGAGCAGTTCTTC. Residues: CASSRLVSYNEQFF.

This clonotype came up a few times. This CDR3 is missing its conserved last phenylalanine or tryptophan, likely due to a read error. The V call is TRBV7-2, the J call TRBJ2-7; 8 positions agree with TRBD1. The CDR3 length is 13 residues. Looked up from germline, CDR1 is SGHTA and CDR2 is FQGNSA. After removal of 1 base from V and 6 bases from J, the junction contained 2 bases not matched to a gene. The CDR3 spells CASSLGTGSEQYL. In DNA, the CDR3 is TGTGCCAGCAGCTTAGGGACAGGGTCCGAGCAGTACCTC.

There are a few counts of this clonotype. The chain uses TRBV5-8 and TRBJ2-1, with D perhaps TRBD1 or TRBD2 (6 bases each). Germline values: CDR1 SGHTS, CDR2 YDEGEE. With 3 bases removed from V and 8 bases from J, the gap between germline ends came to 15 bases. The CDR3 loop spans 14 amino acids. DNA of the CDR3: TGTGCCAGCAGCTCTAGGGGGGCAGGCCATGAGCAGTTCTTC. This sequence encodes CASSSRGAGHEQFF.

The V and J genes are TRBV30 and TRBJ2-6, with TRBD2 identical over 7 bases. The length of the CDR3 is 13 residues. Germline trimming cut 0 bases from V and 17 bases from J; bases unmatched to any gene: 10. The germline V gene encodes CDR1 GTSNPN and CDR2 SVGIG (reference sequence). The CDR3 protein is CAWSVAGPGPMTF. CDR3 sequence (DNA): TGTGCCTGGAGTGTAGCGGGGCCGGGCCCTATGACTTTC.